This TCR beta chain was found in a study of vaccination effects on CD4 cells after COVID-19. Study results and caveats: Researchers reported few convalescent patients and no early post-infection timepoints in the study. Infection- and vaccine-induced clones contracted markedly late after vaccination.

Trimming removed 2 bases from V and 5 bases from J, with 9 bases in between. The CDR3 runs 12 residues. Looked up from germline, CDR1 is GTSNPN and CDR2 is SVGIG (reference sequence). Antigen-specific CD4+ T cells were first expanded with viral peptide pools by the ViraFEST assay and only then sequenced. Following a roughly eleven-day culture, CD4+ T cells were purified. Every participant took two doses of the BNT162b2 or mRNA-1273 vaccine. The authors exchanged half the medium for IL-2 medium on days 3 and 7. The data were produced by immunoSEQ multiplex PCR, yet TCRdb's version contains in-frame clones alone and is incomplete. The sample carries some 15,000 clones, more than 60% recorded once. On this clone itself: Its antigen is not identified.

Sample: CD4+ T cells from PBMCs cultured with HCoV-NL63 spike peptides, taken after COVID-19 vaccination. The source is a human donor who received a COVID-19 vaccine. J is TRBJ1-2 and V is TRBV30; no clear D. In nucleotides, the CDR3 is TGTGCCTGGAGTAGTAGTCTATATGGCTACACCTTC. Translating gives CAWSSSLYGYTF.